The 22 T cell receptor beta chains presented below share a single source sample, sequenced in a study of blood T cells in healthy people across ages. Then a second PCR, running about 7 to 11 cycles, was carried out with a sample-barcoded 5' primer and a J-beta primer mix. TCRdb reprocessed the 5' RACE reads with MiXCR, giving one entry per CDR3 protein. The data contain about 1.8 million distinct CDR3 sequences, 49% of them singletons. The source material was blood. These receptors all come from a woman aged 40 to 50 in good health.

This clonotype has only a few counts. The gene calls are TRBV14 and TRBJ2-7; D might be TRBD1 (6 bases). Per the germline V gene, CDR1 is SGHDN and CDR2 is FVKESK. The CDR3 consists of 14 residues. Trimming pared 0 bases from V and 5 bases from J, leaving 11 bases between. CDR3 sequence (DNA): TGTGCCAGCAGCCAAGAAGGTGGGGGCGACGAGCAGTACTTC. Translation gives CASSQEGGGDEQYF.

CDR3 loop: CASTEEPRRVYEQYF. CDR3 in DNA: TGCGCCAGCACGGAGGAACCACGGCGGGTTTACGAGCAGTACTTC. The gene calls are TRBV5-1 and TRBJ2-5, with D possibly matching TRBD2 (5 bases). Judging by the DNA end, TRBJ2-7 fits better; the J call may be wrong. Germline V gene data show CDR1 as SGHRS and CDR2 as YFSETQ. The CDR3 length is 15 residues.

This clonotype was seen a few times. The chain links TRBV11-2 to TRBJ2-7; the D gene could be TRBD1 or TRBD2 (6 bases each). Germline V gene sequence: CDR1 SGHAT, CDR2 FQNNGV. The CDR3 loop spans 16 amino acids. The V and J ends lost 1 base and 0 bases respectively, with 13 bases between them. As DNA, the CDR3 is TGTGCCAGCAGCTTAGTATCCGGGGGCTACTCCTACGAGCAGTACTTC. Its translation is CASSLVSGGYSYEQYF.

The rearrangement links TRBV20-1 to TRBJ2-1, with 11 bases lining up with TRBD2. CDR1 DFQATT and CDR2 SNEGSKA come from the germline V gene (reference sequence). This CDR3 spans 15 amino acids. The V segment lost 3 bases and the J segment 7 bases; nucleotides outside the gene matches: 8. CDR3 region: CSARVAGGLRNEQFF. The CDR3 DNA is TGCAGTGCTAGGGTAGCGGGGGGGCTACGAAATGAGCAGTTCTTC.

The V and J genes are TRBV5-1 and TRBJ2-6; no firm D call. V was trimmed by 7 bases and J by 0 bases, leaving 8 bases between them. Germline V CDR1 and CDR2: SGHRS, YFSETQ. The CDR3 totals 14 residues. CDR3 sequence reads: CASDKDSGANVLTF. As DNA, the CDR3 is TGCGCCAGCGATAAGGACTCTGGGGCCAACGTCCTGACTTTC.

The chain recombines TRBV6-1 with TRBJ1-5; maybe TRBD1 (5 bases). Looked up from germline, CDR1 is MNHNS and CDR2 is SASEGT. The CDR3 consists of 15 residues. V lost 0 bases and J 6 bases, leaving 12 bases between the germline ends. The CDR3 reads CASSEARQGSQPQHF. The CDR3 DNA reads TGTGCCAGCAGTGAAGCTCGGCAGGGAAGTCAGCCCCAGCATTTT.

This chain connects TRBV4-3 to TRBJ2-7; D is ambiguous. The V gene's germline CDR1 is LGHNA and CDR2 YSLEER. The CDR3 covers 15 residues. With 4 bases removed from V and 0 bases from J, the gap between germline ends came to 13 bases. The CDR3, as DNA: TGCGCCAGCAGCCTACGACACCGGAGCTCCTACGAGCAGTACTTC. Its protein product is CASSLRHRSSYEQYF.

The chain links TRBV7-2 to TRBJ2-5; 9 positions match TRBD1. V lost 1 base and J lost 11; bases outside the gene matches: 8. The CDR3 extends over 14 amino acids. From germline, CDR1 is SGHTA and CDR2 FQGNSA. CDR3 protein: CASSLGGTGKEQYF. In DNA form, the CDR3 reads TGTGCCAGCAGCTTAGGGGGGACAGGGAAAGAGCAGTACTTC.

About this clonotype: One end of the junction is discordant with germline, which a read error may explain. The chain joins TRBV4-2 to TRBJ2-4, with 9 bases aligning to TRBD1. The J call may not be correct, given that the DNA end is closer to TRBJ2-7. Germline CDR1 is LGHNA and CDR2 is YNFKEQ. CDR3 length equals 14 residues. CDR3 protein: CGSSRGTGNYEQYF. CDR3 DNA sequence: TGTGGCAGCAGCAGAGGGACAGGGAACTACGAGCAGTACTTC.

The rearrangement uses TRBV14 and TRBJ2-3, with 8 positions matching TRBD2. The J segment lost 5 bases and the V segment lost 1 base, leaving 5 bases of the junction unmatched. The V gene's germline CDR1 is SGHDN and CDR2 FVKESK. The CDR3 consists of 15 residues. CDR3 DNA sequence: TGTGCCAGCAGCCAAGCGGGGGGGCCGGTAGATACGCAGTATTTT. Translating gives CASSQAGGPVDTQYF.

This clonotype occurred a few times. The chain carries TRBV7-2 and TRBJ2-3; 12 bases match TRBD2. Germline trimming cut 4 bases from V and 4 bases from J; bases unmatched to any gene: 6. Germline V gene data show CDR1 as SGHTA and CDR2 as FQGNSA. CDR3 length equals 16 residues. The CDR3: CASSSRLAGVPDTQYF. In DNA, the CDR3 is TGTGCCAGCAGCTCGCGACTAGCGGGGGTCCCAGATACGCAGTATTTT.

The gene calls are TRBV28 and TRBJ1-5; 8 bases line up with TRBD1. Germline-derived CDR1 and CDR2 are MDHEN and SYDVKM. With 5 bases clipped from V and 6 bases from J, the junction kept 6 bases outside the gene matches. This CDR3 region has 14 residues. The CDR3 nucleotides are TGTGCCAGCAGTCTCAGGGGGCGTATTCAGCCCCAGCATTTT. Translating it yields CASSLRGRIQPQHF.

The chain links TRBV29-1 to TRBJ2-5; the D gene is possibly TRBD2 (7 bases). This CDR3 has 14 residues. The germline V gene has CDR1 SQVTM and CDR2 ANQGSEA. The V end lost 7 bases, the J end lost 11 bases, and 26 bases lay between the germline ends. The CDR3 sequence is CSARGTLRNNEQYF. Written as DNA, the CDR3 is TGCAGCGCGCGGGGGACACTTAGAAACAATGAGCAGTACTTC.

The chain recombines TRBV29-1 with TRBJ1-4; maybe TRBD1 (5 bases). Trimming removed 4 bases at V and 6 bases at J, with 15 bases between. The CDR3 is 14 residues long. Germline V gives CDR1 SQVTM, CDR2 ANQGSEA. The CDR3 DNA reads TGCAGCGTTGGATTGACAGCTTTTCATGAAAAACTGTTTTTT. It encodes CSVGLTAFHEKLFF.

V usage is TRBV27 and J usage is TRBJ1-3, with 7 bases matching TRBD1. The length of the CDR3 is 14 residues. Trimming took 6 bases from V and 1 from J; bases not matched to a gene: 3. Germline V gene sequence: CDR1 MNHEY, CDR2 SMNVEV (reference sequence). The chain's CDR3 is CASRETGSGNTIYF. CDR3 nucleotides: TGTGCCAGCAGAGAGACAGGGTCTGGAAACACCATATATTTT.

As concerns this clonotype: The junction shows a germline mismatch at one end, possibly a read error. The chain carries TRBV7-9 and TRBJ1-1; TRBD1 might be the D (5 bases). CDR1 is SEHNR, CDR2 FQNEAQ, per germline (reference sequence). This CDR3 has 12 residues. The CDR3 bases are TGTGCCGGGGGGGGGATGAACACCGAAGCTTTCTTT. Translated: CAGGGMNTEAFF.

This chain links TRBV20-1 with TRBJ2-7; TRBD1 matches at 10 bases. This CDR3 has 15 amino acids. In germline, CDR1 is DFQATT, CDR2 SNEGSKA (reference sequence). CDR3: CSAISGTGDAYEQYF. The CDR3 DNA follows: TGCAGCGCCATCTCCGGGACAGGGGATGCCTACGAGCAGTACTTC.

Only a few counts were recorded for this clonotype. The chain uses TRBV2 and TRBJ2-3, with TRBD1 identical over 10 bases. The germline V gene encodes CDR1 SNHLY and CDR2 FYNNEI. The V gene end was trimmed by 6 bases and the J gene end by 3 bases; junction bases not matched to a gene: 9. The CDR3 runs to 16 residues. For the CDR3, the DNA is TGTGCCAGCAGGCGACAGGGGGCGACCGGTACAGATACGCAGTATTTT. As protein: CASRRQGATGTDTQYF. Supplemented by reference TRBV2 and TRBJ2-3, the full variable domain reads EPEVTQTPSHQVTQMGQEVILRCVPISNHLYFYWYRQILGQKVEFLVSFYNNEISEKSEIFDDQFSVERPDGSNFTLKIRSTKLEDSAMYFCASRRQGATGTDTQYFGPGTRLTVL.

V gene TRBV7-2 combines with J gene TRBJ2-5; weak D call: TRBD1 (5 bases). This CDR3 has 16 amino acids. Germline CDR1 is SGHTA and CDR2 is FQGNSA. Trimming removed 1 base from V and 2 bases from J, with 14 bases in between. The CDR3 nucleotides read TGTGCCAGCAGCTTAGGGGGCCCCGTAGTACAAGAGACCCAGTACTTC. Its protein product is CASSLGGPVVQETQYF.

V usage is TRBV14 and J usage is TRBJ2-5; D could derive from TRBD1 or TRBD2 (5 bases each). The germline CDR1 and CDR2 sequences are SGHDN and FVKESK. CDR3 size: 14 residues. The V end was cut by 0 bases, the J end by 5 bases, with 10 bases between. CDR3 nucleotides: TGTGCCAGCAGCCAAGATTCGGGGCACGAGACCCAGTACTTC. Its translation is CASSQDSGHETQYF.

J is TRBJ2-5 and V is TRBV5-1; no clear D. CDR1 is SGHRS, CDR2 YFSETQ, per germline. Trimming pared 4 bases from V and 4 bases from J, leaving 11 bases between. The CDR3 runs 13 residues. CDR3 loop: CASSKNLGETQYF. The CDR3 DNA reads TGCGCCAGCAGCAAGAACTTGGGAGAGACCCAGTACTTC. Drawing the rest from reference TRBV5-1 and TRBJ2-5, the complete variable domain is KAGVTQTPRYLIKTRGQQVTLSCSPISGHRSVSWYQQTPGQGLQFLFEYFSETQRNKGNFPGRFSGRQFSNSRSEMNVSTLELGDSALYLCASSKNLGETQYFGPGTRLLVL.

The gene calls are TRBV7-2 and TRBJ2-3, with D maybe TRBD1 (5 bases). Germline V lookup: CDR1 SGHTA, CDR2 FQGNSA. CDR3 size: 14 residues. V was pared by 4 bases and J by 7 bases, with 15 bases between. CDR3: CASSYGQLLNTQYF. CDR3 DNA: TGTGCCAGCAGCTACGGACAATTGCTGAATACGCAGTATTTT.